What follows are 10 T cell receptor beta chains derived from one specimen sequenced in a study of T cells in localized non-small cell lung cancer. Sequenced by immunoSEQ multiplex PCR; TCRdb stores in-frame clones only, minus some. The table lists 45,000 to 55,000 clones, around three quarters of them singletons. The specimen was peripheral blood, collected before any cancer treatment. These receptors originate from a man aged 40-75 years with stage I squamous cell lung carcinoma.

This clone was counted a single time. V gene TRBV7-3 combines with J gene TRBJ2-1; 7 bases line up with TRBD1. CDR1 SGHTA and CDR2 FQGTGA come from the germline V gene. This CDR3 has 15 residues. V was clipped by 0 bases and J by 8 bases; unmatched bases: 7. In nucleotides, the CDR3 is TGTGCCAGCAGCTTAACAGGGGGCCTCGGGGATGAGCAGTTCTTC. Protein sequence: CASSLTGGLGDEQFF.

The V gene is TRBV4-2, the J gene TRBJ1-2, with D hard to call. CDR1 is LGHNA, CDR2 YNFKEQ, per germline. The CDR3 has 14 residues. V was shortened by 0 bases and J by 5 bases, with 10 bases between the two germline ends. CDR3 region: CASSQEGTRYGYTF. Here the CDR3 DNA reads TGTGCCAGCAGCCAAGAGGGCACGAGGTATGGCTACACCTTC.

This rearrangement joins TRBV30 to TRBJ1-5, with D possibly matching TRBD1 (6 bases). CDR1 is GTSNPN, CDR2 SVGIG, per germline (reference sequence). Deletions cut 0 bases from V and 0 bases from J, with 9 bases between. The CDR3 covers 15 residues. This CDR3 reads CAWSVGGHSNQPQHF. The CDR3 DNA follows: TGTGCCTGGAGTGTGGGGGGACATAGCAATCAGCCCCAGCATTTT. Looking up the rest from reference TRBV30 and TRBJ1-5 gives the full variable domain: SQTIHQWPATLVQPVGSPLSLECTVEGTSNPNLYWYRQAAGRGLQLLFYSVGIGQISSEVPQNLSASRPQDRQFILSSKKLLLSDSGFYLCAWSVGGHSNQPQHFGDGTRLSIL.

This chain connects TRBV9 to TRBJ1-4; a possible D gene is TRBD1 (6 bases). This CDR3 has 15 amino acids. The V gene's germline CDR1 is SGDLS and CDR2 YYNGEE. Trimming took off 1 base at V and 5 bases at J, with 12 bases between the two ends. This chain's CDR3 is CASSVSQGPNEKLFF. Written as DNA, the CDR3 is TGTGCCAGCAGCGTAAGCCAGGGGCCAAATGAAAAACTGTTTTTT. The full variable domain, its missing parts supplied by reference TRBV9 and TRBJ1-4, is DSGVTQTPKHLITATGQRVTLRCSPRSGDLSVYWYQQSLDQGLQFLIQYYNGEERAKGNILERFSAQQFPDLHSELNLSSLELGDSALYFCASSVSQGPNEKLFFGSGTQLSVL.

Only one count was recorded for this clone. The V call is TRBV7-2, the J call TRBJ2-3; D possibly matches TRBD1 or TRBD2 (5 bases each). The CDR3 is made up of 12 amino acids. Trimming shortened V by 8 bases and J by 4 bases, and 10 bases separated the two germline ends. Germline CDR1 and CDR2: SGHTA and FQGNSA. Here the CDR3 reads CASRDVADTQYF. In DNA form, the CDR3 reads TGTGCCAGCCGGGACGTCGCAGATACGCAGTATTTT. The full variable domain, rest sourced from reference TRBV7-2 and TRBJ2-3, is GAGVSQSPSNKVTEKGKDVELRCDPISGHTALYWYRQSLGQGLEFLIYFQGNSAPDKSGLPSDRFSAERTGGSVSTLTIQRTQQEDSAVYLCASRDVADTQYFGPGTRLTVL.

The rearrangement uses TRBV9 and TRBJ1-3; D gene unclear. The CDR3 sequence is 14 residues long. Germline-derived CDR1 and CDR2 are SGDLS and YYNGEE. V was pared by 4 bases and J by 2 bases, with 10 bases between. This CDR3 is CASSPAGPGNTIYF. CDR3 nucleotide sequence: TGTGCCAGCAGCCCTGCTGGCCCTGGAAACACCATATATTTT.

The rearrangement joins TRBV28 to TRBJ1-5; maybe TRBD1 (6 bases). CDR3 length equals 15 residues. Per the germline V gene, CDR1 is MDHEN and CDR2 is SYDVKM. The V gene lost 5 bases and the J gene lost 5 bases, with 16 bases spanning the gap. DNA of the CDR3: TGTGCCAGCAGTCAAAACAGGGCAATAGATCAGCCCCAGCATTTT. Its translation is CASSQNRAIDQPQHF.

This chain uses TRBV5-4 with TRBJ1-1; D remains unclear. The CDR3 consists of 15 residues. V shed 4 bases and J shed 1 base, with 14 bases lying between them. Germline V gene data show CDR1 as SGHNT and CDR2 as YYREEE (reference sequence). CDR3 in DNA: TGTGCCAGCAGCCCGGGAGGGCAGCCGAACACTGAAGCTTTCTTT. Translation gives CASSPGGQPNTEAFF.

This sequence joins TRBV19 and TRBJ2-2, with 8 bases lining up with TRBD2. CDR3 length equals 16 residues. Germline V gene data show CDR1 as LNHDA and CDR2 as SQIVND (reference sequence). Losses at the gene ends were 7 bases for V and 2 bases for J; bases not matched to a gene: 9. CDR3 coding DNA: TGTGCCAGTACCAAGGCGGGGGGCCGTAACACCGGGGAGCTGTTTTTT. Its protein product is CASTKAGGRNTGELFF.

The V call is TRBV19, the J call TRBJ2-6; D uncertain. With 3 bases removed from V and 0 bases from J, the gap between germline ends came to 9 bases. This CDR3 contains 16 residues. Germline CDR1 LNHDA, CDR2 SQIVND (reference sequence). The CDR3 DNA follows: TGTGCCAGTAGTATCGCTGACGCCTCTGGGGCCAACGTCCTGACTTTC. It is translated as CASSIADASGANVLTF.